These 28 T cell receptor beta chains originate from one sample sequenced in a study of T cell responses to AZD1222 COVID-19 vaccine. Produced via immunoSEQ multiplex PCR; TCRdb's table is partial and in-frame only. The sample has just under 150,000 clones; approximately 89% are singletons. This specimen consisted of peripheral blood, obtained 28 days after the second AZD1222 dose. These receptors all come from an adult who received the AZD1222 COVID-19 vaccine.

The V gene is TRBV6-2 or TRBV6-3, the J gene TRBJ2-7; D might be TRBD2 (6 bases). Deletions cut 2 bases from V and 5 bases from J, with 13 bases between. This CDR3 region has 14 residues. CDR1 is MNHEY, CDR2 SVGEGT, per germline. The DNA of the CDR3 is TGTGCCAGCAGTTACACCCTGCGGGGCAACGAGCAGTACTTC. This codes for CASSYTLRGNEQYF.

J is TRBJ1-6 and V is TRBV2; 7 bases line up with TRBD1. CDR3 length: 16 amino acids. V dropped 5 bases and J dropped 1; count of bases not matched to a gene: 5. CDR1 is SNHLY and CDR2 is FYNNEI in the germline V gene. The CDR3 DNA sequence: TGTGCCAGCAGTCCCTACAGGGGTTCCTATAATTCACCCCTCCACTTT. Protein product: CASSPYRGSYNSPLHF.

The rearrangement joins TRBV11-3 to TRBJ2-2, with D tentatively TRBD1 or TRBD2 (5 bases each). The CDR3 is 17 residues long. Trimming took 5 bases from V and 6 from J, leaving 22 bases between them. The germline V gene has CDR1 SGHNT and CDR2 YENEEA. The DNA of the CDR3 is TGTGCCAGCAGCAAAACGGAGGAGGTCGTAGGGGCCGGGGAGCTGTTTTTT. This sequence encodes CASSKTEEVVGAGELFF.

CDR3 sequence reads: CASSLSRLADNNEQFF. The CDR3 DNA reads TGTGCCAGCAGTTTATCCCGACTAGCGGACAACAATGAGCAGTTCTTC. This rearrangement joins TRBV28 to TRBJ2-1; 9 positions agree with TRBD2. Germline CDR1 and CDR2: MDHEN and SYDVKM. This CDR3 has 16 residues. V shed 1 base, J shed 5 bases, and the junction held 6 bases outside the gene matches.

J is TRBJ2-7 and V is TRBV19, with 7 bases aligning to TRBD1. Germline CDR1 LNHDA, CDR2 SQIVND (reference sequence). The V and J ends lost 6 bases and 0 bases, in that order; junction bases with no gene match: 8. This CDR3 region has 15 residues. The DNA for the CDR3 is TGTGCCAGTAGCGCCTTGACAGGGAGCTCCTACGAGCAGTACTTC. Encoded protein: CASSALTGSSYEQYF.

This rearrangement joins TRBV6-2 or TRBV6-3 to TRBJ2-7, with TRBD2 as a possible D gene (6 bases). CDR3 length equals 16 residues. The germline CDR1 and CDR2 sequences are MNHEY and SVGEGT. With 1 base removed from V and 7 bases from J, the gap between germline ends came to 20 bases. CDR3 DNA: TGTGCCAGCAGTTACTGGGGGGTCCCCCCCTCTAGGGAGCAGTACTTC. Translation gives CASSYWGVPPSREQYF.

J is TRBJ1-1 and V is TRBV6-5; D uncertain. The CDR3 loop spans 12 amino acids. CDR1 and CDR2 from the germline V gene are MNHEY and SVGAGI. V lost 7 bases to trimming and J lost 14 bases, with 20 bases between them. The chain's CDR3 is CASTLTGRELFF. CDR3 sequence (DNA): TGTGCCAGCACCTTGACTGGGAGGGAACTGTTCTTT.

V and J are TRBV4-2 and TRBJ2-3, with 7 bases aligning to TRBD2. This CDR3 region has 16 residues. CDR1 LGHNA and CDR2 YNFKEQ come from the germline V gene. Trimming took 0 bases from V and 3 from J; bases not matched to a gene: 6. DNA of the CDR3: TGTGCCAGCAGCCAAGACCGAGGTAGCGGGACAGATACGCAGTATTTT. Amino acids: CASSQDRGSGTDTQYF.

V is TRBV2 and J is TRBJ2-1; 7 nucleotides match TRBD1. Per the germline V gene, CDR1 is SNHLY and CDR2 is FYNNEI. The CDR3 runs 13 residues. The trim removed 6 bases at V and 6 bases at J, leaving 5 bases unmatched. CDR3 loop: CASRDRAVNEQFF. CDR3 sequence (DNA): TGTGCCAGCAGAGACAGGGCGGTCAATGAGCAGTTCTTC.

The chain has TRBV11-3 and TRBJ2-7, with D unclear. Germline CDR1 is SGHNT and CDR2 is YENEEA. V was trimmed by 1 base and J by 2 bases, leaving 9 bases between them. This CDR3 is 14 amino acids long. The CDR3 protein is CASSLGNSPYEQYF. CDR3 in DNA: TGTGCCAGCAGCTTAGGGAACAGTCCCTACGAGCAGTACTTC.

This clone was seen a single time. This chain links TRBV29-1 with TRBJ1-2, with a weak D call TRBD1 (6 bases). The CDR3 loop spans 16 amino acids. The V gene's germline CDR1 is SQVTM and CDR2 ANQGSEA. Trimming left V 6 bases short and J 7 bases short, with 27 bases between. CDR3 residues: CSVVKMPGTRRVGYTF. The CDR3 DNA sequence: TGCAGCGTCGTTAAGATGCCGGGGACAAGAAGAGTTGGCTACACCTTC.

Of note for this clone: One end of the junction is discordant with germline, which a read error may explain. The chain carries TRBV3-1 (or the pseudogene TRBV3-2) and TRBJ2-7; possible D gene TRBD2, 7 bases. The CDR3 runs to 14 residues. Germline CDR1 reads LGHDT; CDR2 reads YNNKEL (reference sequence). The CDR3 protein is CASSQGGEGYEQYF. The CDR3 bases are TGTGCCAGCAGTCAAGGGGGGGAGGGCTACGAGCAGTACTTC.

In its sample, this clone was seen once. The V gene is TRBV29-1, the J gene TRBJ2-1; tentative D call: TRBD2 (5 bases). The V end lost 8 bases, the J end lost 7 bases, and 12 bases lay between the germline ends. CDR1 is SQVTM and CDR2 is ANQGSEA in the germline V gene. The CDR3 has 11 residues. CDR3 DNA: TGCAGCCCGAGGGCCGGAAATGAGCAGTTCTTC. Translating it yields CSPRAGNEQFF.

The rearrangement links TRBV27 to TRBJ2-7; 11 nucleotides align to TRBD2. J lost 3 bases, V lost 6 bases, and 7 bases had no gene match. CDR1 is MNHEY and CDR2 is SMNVEV in the germline V gene (reference sequence). The CDR3 spans 15 residues. CDR3 nucleotides: TGTGCCAGCAGCCCCGGGACTAGCGGAGACTACGAGCAGTACTTC. Translation: CASSPGTSGDYEQYF.

V and J are TRBV6-2 or TRBV6-3 and TRBJ1-2; D remains ambiguous. The germline V gene has CDR1 MNHEY and CDR2 SVGEGT. The CDR3 length is 18 residues. Trimming removed 0 bases at V and 0 bases at J, with 17 bases between. The CDR3: CASSYSVQGPTTNYGYTF. The CDR3, as DNA: TGTGCCAGCAGTTACTCGGTTCAAGGACCGACTACTAACTATGGCTACACCTTC.

The chain is built from TRBV9 and TRBJ2-1, with a weak D call TRBD1 (5 bases). The CDR3 has 19 residues. Trimming left V 0 bases short and J 0 bases short, with 19 bases between. Germline values: CDR1 SGDLS, CDR2 YYNGEE. The CDR3 DNA follows: TGTGCCAGCAGCGTAGGTCCGGGTATTAGGGGCGACTCCTACAATGAGCAGTTCTTC. This encodes CASSVGPGIRGDSYNEQFF.

This chain connects TRBV2 to TRBJ2-5, with 8 positions matching TRBD2. Germline CDR1 and CDR2: SNHLY and FYNNEI. This CDR3 spans 10 amino acids. CDR3 residues: CGGGRETQYF. The CDR3 DNA reads as TGTGGCGGGGGGCGGGAGACCCAGTACTTC.

V usage is TRBV19 and J usage is TRBJ2-7, with 13 nucleotides matching TRBD2. The germline gives CDR1 LNHDA, CDR2 SQIVND (reference sequence). The CDR3 covers 14 residues. Trimming removed 10 bases from V and 7 bases from J; junction bases left unmatched: 10. This chain's CDR3 is CATRTSGSPKEQYF. CDR3 coding DNA: TGTGCCACTCGGACTAGCGGGAGCCCGAAAGAGCAGTACTTC.

This clone was found a few times. The CDR3 loop reads CASSEAPGGSQPQHF. The CDR3 bases are TGTGCCAGCAGTGAAGCGCCTGGGGGCAGTCAGCCCCAGCATTTT. The rearrangement links TRBV2 to TRBJ1-5; D is perhaps TRBD1 (6 bases). The CDR3 is 15 amino acids. Germline lookup yields CDR1 SNHLY and CDR2 FYNNEI. V was cut by 0 bases and J by 6 bases, with 12 bases left in between. The entire variable domain, with the rest obtained from reference TRBV2 and TRBJ1-5, is as follows: EPEVTQTPSHQVTQMGQEVILRCVPISNHLYFYWYRQILGQKVEFLVSFYNNEISEKSEIFDDQFSVERPDGSNFTLKIRSTKLEDSAMYFCASSEAPGGSQPQHFGDGTRLSIL.

This chain uses TRBV3-1 (or the pseudogene TRBV3-2) with TRBJ2-3; 7 nucleotides line up with TRBD2. There are 16 residues in the CDR3. Per the germline V gene, CDR1 is LGHDT and CDR2 is YNNKEL (reference sequence). After removal of 3 bases from V and 0 bases from J, the junction contained 6 bases not matched to a gene. CDR3 amino acids: CASSHPLAASTDTQYF. Here the CDR3 DNA reads TGTGCCAGCAGCCACCCCCTAGCGGCTAGCACAGATACGCAGTATTTT.

The gene calls are TRBV29-1 and TRBJ1-1; 8 bases are shared with TRBD1. The ends lost 6 bases at V and 7 bases at J; junction bases unmatched: 10. The germline gives CDR1 SQVTM, CDR2 ANQGSEA. This CDR3 contains 13 residues. The CDR3 DNA follows: TGCAGCGTGGAGGGACAGGTTGAGGTTGAAGCTTTCTTT. Protein: CSVEGQVEVEAFF. Full variable domain (missing parts from reference TRBV29-1 and TRBJ1-1): SAVISQKPSRDICQRGTSLTIQCQVDSQVTMMFWYRQQPGQSLTLIATANQGSEATYESGFVIDKFPISRPNLTFSTLTVSNMSPEDSSIYLCSVEGQVEVEAFFGQGTRLTVV.

The rearrangement uses TRBV2 and TRBJ2-7; 9 bases are shared with TRBD2. The V segment lost 5 bases and the J segment 6 bases; nucleotides outside the gene matches: 8. The CDR3 covers 14 residues. The germline CDR1 and CDR2 sequences are SNHLY and FYNNEI. The DNA of the CDR3 is TGTGCCAGCAGTCTCGCGGGAGGGGGGGTCGAGCAGTACTTC. Translated: CASSLAGGGVEQYF.

The V and J genes are TRBV30 and TRBJ1-5, with 12 nucleotides matching TRBD1. The CDR3 runs to 14 residues. Unmatched junction bases numbered 6, after V lost 5 bases and J lost 7 bases. CDR1 is GTSNPN and CDR2 is SVGIG in the germline V gene (reference sequence). The CDR3 DNA follows: TGTGCCTGGGCCGGGACAGGGGGCAGGCAGCCCCAGCATTTT. Translation gives CAWAGTGGRQPQHF.

This clone was picked up one time. This chain connects TRBV7-9 to TRBJ1-2, with D possibly TRBD1 on 5 matching bases. The CDR3 contains 12 residues. Germline lookup yields CDR1 SEHNR and CDR2 FQNEAQ (reference sequence). Trimming removed 3 bases from V and 8 bases from J, with 10 bases in between. The CDR3 reads CASSFRVEGYTF. The CDR3, as DNA: TGTGCCAGCAGCTTCAGGGTAGAGGGCTACACCTTC.

The CDR3 loop reads CASSEWGTGDEKLFF. As DNA, the CDR3 is TGTGCCAGCAGTGAATGGGGGACAGGCGATGAAAAACTGTTTTTT. This chain connects TRBV25-1 to TRBJ1-4, with TRBD1 matching 8 bases. This CDR3 spans 15 amino acids. Per the germline V gene, CDR1 is MGHDK and CDR2 is SYGVNS. The V and J ends lost 1 base and 6 bases, in that order; junction bases with no gene match: 4.

The chain combines TRBV15 with TRBJ1-5; unclear D gene. This CDR3 spans 13 amino acids. Trimming removed 0 bases from V and 10 bases from J, with 10 bases in between. Germline-derived CDR1 and CDR2 are LNHNV and YYDKDF (reference sequence). In DNA, the CDR3 is TGTGCCACCAGCAGAGAATATAAAAATCCCCAGCATTTT. Protein: CATSREYKNPQHF.

The chain has TRBV10-3 and TRBJ2-5, with D unresolved. Per the germline V gene, CDR1 is ENHRY and CDR2 is SYGVKD. V lost 11 bases, J lost 4 bases, and 14 bases lay in between. This CDR3 comprises 12 residues. The CDR3 region has the DNA TGTGCCTCGCGACCAGAGACAGAGACCCAGTACTTC. Translated, it gives CASRPETETQYF.

The chain joins TRBV7-2 to TRBJ2-7; D uncertain. There are 11 residues in the CDR3. From germline, CDR1 is SGHTA and CDR2 FQGNSA. V shed 4 bases and J shed 4 bases, with 5 bases lying between them. CDR3: CASSSLYEQYF. In nucleotides, the CDR3 is TGTGCCAGCAGCTCTCTTTACGAGCAGTACTTC.